This entry concerns a single TCR beta chain. This clone was observed a single time. This clone's antigen is unknown. Per-nucleotide qualities are absent, and no much larger clonotype sits a single base away. One collaborating source in Seattle enrolled patients while the patients were actively infected and followed the patients over time throughout the course of disease. Whole blood was collected in K2EDTA tubes by collaborating institutions according to the institutions' own protocols. For TCRbeta analysis, collaborator samples were shipped as frozen whole blood, as isolated PBMCs, or as DNA extracted from either sample type. Trimming accounts for 5 bases at V and 6 bases at J, while the number of junction bases matched to no gene is 8. The germline V gene encodes CDR1 SGHAT and CDR2 FQNNGV. Inclusive of the bounding cysteine and phenylalanine, the CDR3 is 16 residues long. CDR3 DNA only is kept here, 48 bases in frame from base 1.

This specimen comes from a study of blood T cell repertoires in COVID-19 (dated by TCRdb to about 2020). For the wider study: Samples from collaborators originated in the United States, Italy and Spain and spanned both the acute and convalescent phases of COVID-19. Deeply sampled blood TCRbeta repertoires from subjects exposed to, actively infected with, or recovered from COVID-19 were included in the dataset. A freely available public database, intended as a resource for researchers studying the immune response to SARS-CoV-2, is where the repertoires were released. The sample metadata nearly always contained a de-identified subject ID, COVID-19 status, age in years and sex. Where HLA class I and class II types were available, the types were taken from metadata supplied by the sample provider, not from assay-based typing. The material from the prospective study consisted of cDNA or gDNA derived from T cells, B-cell-depleted T cells, or PBMCs. Samples were obtained from the ongoing ImmuneRACE study (first 160 participants) and from 1,254 subjects provided by 6 global collaborators.

The immunoSEQ Assay, a bias-controlled multiplex PCR, was used to amplify TCRbeta CDR3 regions from genomic DNA. In the paper's pipeline: The number of nucleated cells in each sample was estimated by amplification of reference gene primers within the assay. To quantify the absolute abundance of each unique TCRbeta CDR3 rearrangement, sequence reads were collapsed and filtered. For each sample, productive Simpson clonality was calculated as the square root of Simpson's diversity index over productive rearrangements. TCRdb provides this immuneACCESS table in a form limited to in-frame rearrangements. Some clones are lacking; in checked studies, under half of them reflect an unresolved V gene, and why the rest are absent is not known. That table furnishes V, J and clone size, whereas the DNA furnished D and trimming. This sample lists about 330,000 clones; 87% were detected once. The ten biggest clones cover roughly 8.9% of the sample.

Study-wide conclusions, independent of this receptor: The quantity of clinical and demographic metadata differed by source and by participant and was supplied without curation.

The source material was peripheral blood. The sequence links TRBV11-2 to TRBJ1-4, and TRBD1 aligns with 11 junction nucleotides. The receptor was isolated from a man aged 25-45 years with COVID-19, enrolled during active disease. The CDR3 region reads CASSPTGQGAHEKLFF. In nucleotides, the sequence is TGTGCCAGCAGCCCAACCGGACAGGGGGCGCATGAAAAACTGTTTTTT.